Listed below are T cell receptor beta chains from one sample, sequenced in a study of T cell responses to AZD1222 COVID-19 vaccine. Only in-frame clones appear in the TCRdb table, and some are missing; sequencing was by immunoSEQ multiplex PCR. The table lists over 130,000 clones. Material for sequencing was peripheral blood. These receptors were collected from an adult in good health. The CDR3 runs from the conserved cysteine through the conserved F or W. The D gene is left open where the match is weak.

J: TRBJ2-2; V: TRBV7-9; D: TRBD2; DNA: TGTGCCAGCAGCTTATTACTAGCGGGGGGTTTCACCGGGGAGCTGTTTTTT; CDR3: CASSLLLAGGFTGELFF
J: TRBJ2-3; V: TRBV7-3; D: TRBD2; DNA: TGTGCCAGCAGCTTGGGCGGGGGGCCCCAAGATACGCAGTATTTT; CDR3: CASSLGGGPQDTQYF
J: TRBJ1-5; V: TRBV30; D: .; DNA: TGTGCCTGGAGTCCAGGGACACCCCACAATCAGCCCCAGCATTTT; CDR3: CAWSPGTPHNQPQHF
J: TRBJ2-5; V: TRBV6-2/TRBV6-3; D: TRBD1; DNA: TGTGCCAGCAGCCCATATAGGGACAGGGGCCTCCAAGAGACCCAGTACTTC; CDR3: CASSPYRDRGLQETQYF
J: TRBJ1-6; V: TRBV6-6; D: TRBD1; DNA: TGTGCCAGCAGTCTAGACAGGGGAGTTACCTATAATTCACCCCTCCACTTT; CDR3: CASSLDRGVTYNSPLHF
J: TRBJ2-7; V: TRBV11-3; D: .; DNA: TGTGCCAGCAGCTTAGGCAACTGGGAGCAGTACTTC; CDR3: CASSLGNWEQYF
J: TRBJ2-2; V: TRBV7-9; D: TRBD2; DNA: TGTGCCAGCAGCTCAAACACCGGGACTAGCGGAAACACCGGGGAGCTGTTTTTT; CDR3: CASSSNTGTSGNTGELFF
J: TRBJ2-5; V: TRBV7-9; D: .; DNA: TGTGCCAGCAGCTGGGAGGAGACCCAGTACTTC; CDR3: CASSWEETQYF
J: TRBJ1-1; V: TRBV7-8; D: TRBD1; DNA: TGTGCCAGCAGCTCGAGCAGGGGGCTCGGCGAAGCTTTCTTT; CDR3: CASSSSRGLGEAFF
J: TRBJ1-1; V: TRBV18; D: TRBD1; DNA: TGTGCCAGCTCCCTTGACAGGGCCATGAACACTGAAGCTTTCTTT; CDR3: CASSLDRAMNTEAFF
J: TRBJ1-1; V: TRBV19; D: .; DNA: TGTGCCAGTAGTAGGACCGTGCTAGGCACTGAAGCTTTCTTT; CDR3: CASSRTVLGTEAFF
J: TRBJ2-7; V: TRBV7-9; D: TRBD1; DNA: TGTGCCAGCAGCTCTACAGGGGTCGAGCAGTACTTC; CDR3: CASSSTGVEQYF
J: TRBJ1-4; V: TRBV3-1/TRBV3-2; D: .; DNA: TGTGCCAGCAGCCAAAACGGGGCAAATGAAAAACTGTTTTTT; CDR3: CASSQNGANEKLFF
J: TRBJ2-2; V: TRBV27; D: .; DNA: TGTGCCAGCAGTTTATCGTTTGCCGGGGAGCTGTTTTTT; CDR3: CASSLSFAGELFF
J: TRBJ1-3; V: TRBV5-4; D: .; DNA: TGTGCCAGCAGCCGTAGTCCAGGGACGGATGGAAACACCATATATTTT; CDR3: CASSRSPGTDGNTIYF
J: TRBJ1-2; V: TRBV15; D: .; DNA: TGTGCCACCAGTAATGAGGGGGAGGGGTATGGCTACACCTTC; CDR3: CATSNEGEGYGYTF
J: TRBJ2-7; V: TRBV11-3; D: .; DNA: TGTGCCAGCAGCGAACACGGGCGTTCCTACGAGCAGTACTTC; CDR3: CASSEHGRSYEQYF
J: TRBJ1-1; V: TRBV4-3; D: .; DNA: TGCGCCAGCAGCCAAGATTCGAGGGTCACTGAAGCTTTCTTT; CDR3: CASSQDSRVTEAFF
J: TRBJ1-3; V: TRBV19; D: .; DNA: TGTGCCAGTACCCTAACCGGGCCCACCTCTGGAAACACCATATATTTT; CDR3: CASTLTGPTSGNTIYF
J: TRBJ1-5; V: TRBV19; D: .; DNA: TGTGCCAGTAGTAGAGGGGAGGGCAATCAGCCCCAGCATTTT; CDR3: CASSRGEGNQPQHF
J: TRBJ1-5; V: TRBV30; D: .; DNA: TGTGCCTGGAGCGCAGGGGTTTCAGAACAGCCCCAGCATTTT; CDR3: CAWSAGVSEQPQHF
J: TRBJ1-6; V: TRBV6-2/TRBV6-3; D: .; DNA: TGTGCCAGCAGTTTGGGCGATTTGGCTTCACCCCTCCACTTT; CDR3: CASSLGDLASPLHF
J: TRBJ2-7; V: TRBV5-1; D: TRBD2; DNA: TGCGCCAGCAGCTTGACTAGCGGGGAGATCTCCTACGAGCAGTACTTC; CDR3: CASSLTSGEISYEQYF
J: TRBJ1-2; V: TRBV10-3; D: TRBD1; DNA: TGTGCCATCAGGTGGGGGACAGGGGGCGCTTATGGCTACACCTTC; CDR3: CAIRWGTGGAYGYTF
J: TRBJ1-2; V: TRBV9; D: .; DNA: TGTGCCAGCAGCGTTACACAGGGTGATAAGGGTGGCTACACCTTC; CDR3: CASSVTQGDKGGYTF
J: TRBJ2-3; V: TRBV6-2/TRBV6-3; D: TRBD2; DNA: TGTGCCAGCAGTACAAAAGCGGGGGTGAACACAGATACGCAGTATTTT; CDR3: CASSTKAGVNTDTQYF
J: TRBJ2-3; V: TRBV5-4; D: .; DNA: TGTGCCAGCAGTTTTGGGGTCGGCTCCTACACAGATACGCAGTATTTT; CDR3: CASSFGVGSYTDTQYF
J: TRBJ2-5; V: TRBV10-1; D: .; DNA: TGCGCCAGCAGTGAACATCCCAGGGGGGAGGAAGAGACCCAGTACTTC; CDR3: CASSEHPRGEEETQYF
J: TRBJ2-1; V: TRBV18; D: TRBD2; DNA: TGTGCCAGCTCCCCAAGACTAGCGGGGGGGCCTATGAGCTCCTACAATGAGCAGTTCTTC; CDR3: CASSPRLAGGPMSSYNEQFF
J: TRBJ2-1; V: TRBV7-2; D: .; DNA: TGTGCCAGCAGCTTCGGGGGCTCCTACAATGAGCAGTTCTTC; CDR3: CASSFGGSYNEQFF
J: TRBJ2-7; V: TRBV2; D: TRBD1; DNA: TGTGCCAGCTCGGGGACAGTCTACGAGCAGTACTTC; CDR3: CASSGTVYEQYF
J: TRBJ1-2; V: TRBV12-3/TRBV12-4; D: .; DNA: TGTGCCAGCAGTTTGGTCCGCTATGGCTACACCTTC; CDR3: CASSLVRYGYTF
J: TRBJ1-3; V: TRBV9; D: .; DNA: TGTGCCAGCAGCGCGGGGCCAGACGCTGGAAACACCATATATTTT; CDR3: CASSAGPDAGNTIYF
J: TRBJ1-5; V: TRBV28; D: TRBD1; DNA: TGTGCCAGCAGTCAACCAGGGGGCTGGTTCAATCAGCCCCAGCATTTT; CDR3: CASSQPGGWFNQPQHF
J: TRBJ1-6; V: TRBV6-5; D: .; DNA: TGTGCCAGCAGTTACAGCCCGGGTCCGGGTTCACCCCTCCACTTT; CDR3: CASSYSPGPGSPLHF
J: TRBJ1-2; V: TRBV19; D: .; DNA: TGTGCCAGTAAACAGGGCCCTAACTATGGCTACACCTTC; CDR3: CASKQGPNYGYTF
J: TRBJ2-1; V: TRBV5-4; D: TRBD1; DNA: TGTGCCAGCAGCTGGGGGACAGGCAATGAGCAGTTCTTC; CDR3: CASSWGTGNEQFF
J: TRBJ2-7; V: TRBV6-2/TRBV6-3; D: TRBD2; DNA: TGTGCCAGCAGTTACTCGATAGAAGCGGGGGCCTACGAGCAGTACTTC; CDR3: CASSYSIEAGAYEQYF
J: TRBJ2-1; V: TRBV5-1; D: .; DNA: TGCGCCAGCAGCTTAGTGGTGGGTCACGCCTACAATGAGCAGTTCTTC; CDR3: CASSLVVGHAYNEQFF
J: TRBJ1-3; V: TRBV19; D: .; DNA: TGTGCCAGTAGTCTAAGGTCGTCCGGAAACACCATATATTTT; CDR3: CASSLRSSGNTIYF
J: TRBJ1-1; V: TRBV6-5; D: TRBD1; DNA: TGTGCCAGCAGTAGGGACAGGGAGAACACTGAAGCTTTCTTT; CDR3: CASSRDRENTEAFF
J: TRBJ2-5; V: TRBV4-2; D: TRBD2; DNA: TGTGCCAGCAGCCAAGATAGCCTAGCGGGGGGCCGAGAGACCCAGTACTTC; CDR3: CASSQDSLAGGRETQYF
J: TRBJ2-7; V: TRBV11-2; D: TRBD1; DNA: TGTGCCAGCAGCTCGACAGGGTTGAGCGAGCAGTACTTC; CDR3: CASSSTGLSEQYF
J: TRBJ2-1; V: TRBV19; D: .; DNA: TGTGCCAGTAGTCCGGCCCTCCATGAGCAGTTCTTC; CDR3: CASSPALHEQFF
J: TRBJ1-5; V: TRBV19; D: .; DNA: TGTGCCAGTAAGGCTTCGGGTCAGCCCCAGCATTTT; CDR3: CASKASGQPQHF
J: TRBJ2-7; V: TRBV10-3; D: .; DNA: TGTGCCATCAGTGAAGGGATCGGCTACGAGCAGTACTTC; CDR3: CAISEGIGYEQYF
J: TRBJ2-7; V: TRBV5-1; D: .; DNA: TGCGCCAGCAGCTTTACTGGGAGTAGCGAGCAGTACTTC; CDR3: CASSFTGSSEQYF
J: TRBJ2-7; V: TRBV10-3; D: .; DNA: TGTGCCATCAGTGAAACAAGTTTCTACGAGCAGTACTTC; CDR3: CAISETSFYEQYF
J: TRBJ1-1; V: TRBV29-1; D: .; DNA: TGCAGCGGTTACAGGGTAAACACTGAAGCTTTCTTT; CDR3: CSGYRVNTEAFF
J: TRBJ2-5; V: TRBV7-2; D: TRBD2; DNA: TGTGCCAGCAGCTTCGCTAGCGGGGGGGCCCAAGAGACCCAGTACTTC; CDR3: CASSFASGGAQETQYF
J: TRBJ2-7; V: TRBV30; D: .; DNA: TGTGCCGGCGGCTTGGATGAGCAGTACTTC; CDR3: CAGGLDEQYF
J: TRBJ1-1; V: TRBV19; D: .; DNA: TGTGCCAGTAGTATGGGGGGGGGAATCTGGAACACTGAAGCTTTCTTT; CDR3: CASSMGGGIWNTEAFF
J: TRBJ2-2; V: TRBV5-1; D: TRBD1; DNA: TGCGCCAGCAGCTGGGGGACAGGTTCCGCCGGGGAGCTGTTTTTT; CDR3: CASSWGTGSAGELFF
J: TRBJ2-1; V: TRBV11-2; D: .; DNA: TGTGCCAGCAGTCGACTTGTCAGCTCCTACAATGAGCAGTTCTTC; CDR3: CASSRLVSSYNEQFF
J: TRBJ2-5; V: TRBV5-6; D: TRBD1; DNA: TGTGCCAGCAGCCTACAGGGGGTAGAGGAGACCCAGTACTTC; CDR3: CASSLQGVEETQYF